This record looks at one T cell receptor (beta chain) sequence and its context. CDR1 and CDR2 (germline): SGHVS, FNYEAQ. The CDR3 is 15 amino acids. The trim removed 1 base at V and 1 base at J, leaving 2 bases unmatched. These data are taken from a study of blood T cell repertoires in COVID-19. Method: immunoSEQ multiplex PCR; TCRdb's copy keeps in-frame clones and lacks some. The table lists 300,000 to 450,000 clones, 80% to 90% of them singletons. This sequence joins TRBV7-6 and TRBJ1-2, with 8 bases aligning to TRBD1. This sequence was found in a man younger than 35 who had recovered from COVID-19. The sequencing sample was made of PBMCs or T cells enriched from blood (not recorded which). The CDR3 DNA reads TGTGCCAGCAGCTTAGAGACAGGGGTTAACTATGGCTACACCTTC. Encoded protein: CASSLETGVNYGYTF.